This T cell receptor (beta chain) is from a study of cytomegalovirus exposure and HLA in healthy donors. Looking at the study overall: Prior work identified 120 million or so unique TCR beta sequences in 150 million to 200 million T cells.

This clone was detected once. Its antigen is currently unknown. Findings of the study overall: Reportedly, TCR beta sequences accurately predicted HLA-A and HLA-B alleles in most subjects. In the analysis, some V segments, TRBV6-2 and TRBV6-3 included, were excluded as indistinguishable. The study listed some 160 cytomegalovirus-associated TCR beta chains.

Deletions cut 1 base from V and 1 base from J, with 7 bases between. CDR3 length: 14 amino acids. CDR1 is KGHSH, CDR2 LQKENI, per germline. Researchers ran the PCR with 60 Vbeta and 13 Jbeta primers. Libraries were prepared by immunoSEQ multiplex PCR; TCRdb keeps only in-frame clonotypes and omits some of them. Among some 140,000 clones listed, 55% to 80% were seen once. The V gene is TRBV18, the J gene TRBJ2-5; perhaps TRBD2 as D (6 bases). The receptor's source is a woman between 40 and 55 years old in good health and CMV-seronegative. Sequences were obtained from PBMCs. The CDR3 DNA reads as TGTGCCAGCTCACCACGGAGGGGCCAAGAGACCCAGTACTTC. Translating it yields CASSPRRGQETQYF.